The rows below give T cell receptor beta chains drawn from one sample of a study of T cell responses to AZD1222 COVID-19 vaccine. Sequencing used immunoSEQ multiplex PCR; TCRdb keeps in-frame clones, though not all of them. Altogether some 130,000 clones are present, about 90% being singletons, with the ten largest covering 1.3% to 1.5%. Specimen: peripheral blood, collected on day 0 of AZD1222 vaccination. These TCRs come from an adult in good health. Both conserved end residues are part of each CDR3. The order of the fields is D gene, V gene, clone size, CDR3 length, J gene, CDR3 protein, CDR3 DNA. A D gene is named only where the DNA matches it firmly. The size field is filled for only some rows; it gives once, few, many or a size class.

>TRBD1|TRBV28|-|15|TRBJ1-2
CASSPTRDRGYGYTF
TGTGCCAGCAGTCCGACCAGGGACAGGGGCTATGGCTACACCTTC
>TRBD1|TRBV11-2|once|15|TRBJ1-4
CASSDLQGYNEKLFF
TGTGCCAGCAGCGATCTACAGGGGTATAATGAAAAACTGTTTTTT
>-|TRBV3-1/TRBV3-2|-|16|TRBJ2-1
CASSQDGLRGHNEQFF
TGTGCCAGCAGCCAAGATGGGCTGCGGGGCCACAATGAGCAGTTCTTC
>-|TRBV2|-|13|TRBJ1-3
CASIFDSGNTIYF
TGTGCCAGCATTTTTGATTCAGGAAACACCATATATTTT
>-|TRBV5-1|-|13|TRBJ1-1
CASSLTQAPEAFF
TGCGCCAGCAGCTTGACGCAGGCCCCTGAAGCTTTCTTT
>-|TRBV6-5|-|13|TRBJ2-7
CASSPGRGWEQYF
TGTGCCAGCAGTCCCGGCAGGGGCTGGGAGCAGTACTTC
>TRBD1|TRBV4-1|-|18|TRBJ1-2
CASSHIRDRVSPLVGYTF
TGCGCCAGCAGCCACATACGGGACAGGGTGTCGCCGCTTGTAGGCTACACCTTC
>-|TRBV5-1|-|11|TRBJ2-5
CASSPGETQYF
TGCGCCAGCAGCCCGGGGGAGACCCAGTACTTC
>-|TRBV27|-|13|TRBJ2-7
CASSFSYTHEQYF
TGTGCCAGCAGTTTTTCGTACACCCACGAGCAGTACTTC
>TRBD1|TRBV15|-|16|TRBJ2-2
CATSRGDRGRTGELFF
TGTGCCACCAGCAGGGGCGACAGGGGGCGCACCGGGGAGCTGTTTTTT
>TRBD1|TRBV18|-|14|TRBJ1-2
CASSPGQGYYGYTF
TGTGCCAGCTCACCGGGACAGGGGTACTATGGCTACACCTTC
>-|TRBV30|once|13|TRBJ2-4
CAWSKNGLNIQYF
TGTGCCTGGAGTAAAAACGGCTTAAACATTCAGTACTTC
>-|TRBV7-2|-|16|TRBJ1-6
CASSPRPRGGNSPLHF
TGTGCCAGCAGCCCCCGCCCTAGGGGGGGCAATTCACCCCTCCACTTT
>-|TRBV4-1|-|13|TRBJ2-7
CASSQDRGNEQYF
TGCGCCAGCAGCCAAGATCGAGGGAACGAGCAGTACTTC
>-|TRBV3-1/TRBV3-2|-|16|TRBJ2-7
CASSQGSGGAAYEQYF
TGTGCCAGCAGCCAAGGGTCCGGCGGGGCCGCCTACGAGCAGTACTTC
>-|TRBV6-5|-|13|TRBJ2-7
CASRRDSSYEQYF
TGTGCCAGCAGGCGGGACAGCAGTTACGAGCAGTACTTC
>-|TRBV11-1|-|15|TRBJ2-6
CASSSIYSGANVLTF
TGTGCCAGCAGCTCAATTTACTCTGGGGCCAACGTCCTGACTTTC
>TRBD2|TRBV27|-|17|TRBJ2-7
CASRTLIGLGGPYEQYF
TGTGCCAGCAGAACTTTAATCGGACTAGGTGGACCCTACGAGCAGTACTTC